One and the same sample provided the 10 T cell receptor beta chains below, sequenced in a study of blood T cell repertoires in COVID-19. Data came from immunoSEQ multiplex PCR; TCRdb stores just in-frame clones and leaves some out. Of about 280,000 clones listed, 91% are singletons. Sequenced material: PBMCs or T cells enriched from blood (not recorded which). The receptor set was obtained from a man in his forties or fifties who had been exposed to COVID-19.

This chain connects TRBV25-1 to TRBJ2-1, with D tentatively TRBD1 (6 bases). The V gene's germline CDR1 is MGHDK and CDR2 SYGVNS. The V end was cut by 4 bases, the J end by 2 bases, with 21 bases between. The CDR3 has 18 amino acids. The chain's CDR3 is CASSAIPSRGHTYNEQFF. DNA for the CDR3: TGTGCCAGCAGTGCAATCCCCAGCCGGGGACACACCTACAATGAGCAGTTCTTC.

The rearrangement uses TRBV27 and TRBJ1-2, with 8 bases matching TRBD1. CDR1 MNHEY and CDR2 SMNVEV come from the germline V gene (reference sequence). The junction had 9 bases not matched to a gene; V was cut back by 6 bases and J by 3 bases. The CDR3 sequence is 15 residues long. The CDR3 nucleotides read TGTGCCAGCAGGACATTCAGGGGGCGCGACTATGGCTACACCTTC. Amino acid sequence: CASRTFRGRDYGYTF.

CDR3 in amino acids: CAISEFSGFSYEQYF. CDR3 coding DNA: TGTGCCATCAGTGAGTTCTCAGGGTTCTCCTACGAGCAGTACTTC. The chain is built from TRBV10-3 and TRBJ2-7, with D possibly being TRBD1 (5 bases). CDR1 ENHRY and CDR2 SYGVKD come from the germline V gene. V lost 1 base, J lost 0 bases, and 10 bases lay in between. The CDR3 spans 15 residues.

The J gene is TRBJ2-7, the V gene TRBV2; 7 nucleotides match TRBD1. V shed 7 bases, J shed 6 bases, and the junction held 9 bases outside the gene matches. Germline loops: CDR1 SNHLY, CDR2 FYNNEI. The length of the CDR3 is 13 residues. The CDR3 nucleotides are TGTGCCAGCATTACGGACAGGACGGCCGAGCAGTACTTC. It yields the protein CASITDRTAEQYF.

The V and J genes are TRBV10-3 and TRBJ1-1; 9 bases are shared with TRBD1. In germline, CDR1 is ENHRY, CDR2 SYGVKD. V lost 7 bases to trimming and J lost 0 bases; unmatched junction nucleotides: 6. This CDR3 region has 15 residues. The CDR3 region has the DNA TGTGCCATCATGGGACAGGGCGCCATGAACACTGAAGCTTTCTTT. Its translation is CAIMGQGAMNTEAFF.

This chain connects TRBV5-4 to TRBJ2-1; weak D call: TRBD2 (5 bases). V was cut by 6 bases and J by 3 bases, with 16 bases left in between. Germline CDR1 and CDR2: SGHNT and YYREEE (reference sequence). This CDR3 region has 15 residues. CDR3 sequence reads: CASTRIGVLYNEQFF. CDR3 DNA sequence: TGTGCCAGCACCCGAATCGGGGTTCTCTACAATGAGCAGTTCTTC.

The rearrangement joins TRBV7-9 to TRBJ2-7, with TRBD2 matching over 12 bases. Looked up from germline, CDR1 is SEHNR and CDR2 is FQNEAQ (reference sequence). The CDR3 has 17 residues. V was pared by 1 base and J by 3 bases, with 7 bases of the junction left unmatched. Written as DNA, the CDR3 is TGTGCCAGCAGCTTAGTGTCTAGCGGGAGGGCCTTCTACGAGCAGTACTTC. It codes for CASSLVSSGRAFYEQYF. The complete variable domain, with remaining parts taken from reference TRBV7-9 and TRBJ2-7, reads DTGVSQNPRHKITKRGQNVTFRCDPISEHNRLYWYRQTLGQGPEFLTYFQNEAQLEKSRLLSDRFSAERPKGSFSTLEIQRTEQGDSAMYLCASSLVSSGRAFYEQYFGPGTRLTVT.

In this sample, this clone turned up a few times. The CDR3 spells CAISEGTSGSYNEQFF. The CDR3 nucleotides are TGTGCCATCAGTGAGGGGACTAGCGGCTCCTACAATGAGCAGTTCTTC. The chain employs TRBV10-3 and TRBJ2-1; 11 nucleotides line up with TRBD2. Unmatched junction bases numbered 0, after V lost 2 bases and J lost 0 bases. The length of the CDR3 is 16 residues. The germline V gene encodes CDR1 ENHRY and CDR2 SYGVKD.

The chain joins TRBV4-1 to TRBJ2-1, with 10 bases identical to TRBD1. The CDR3 loop spans 16 amino acids. Losses at the gene ends were 1 base for V and 9 bases for J; bases not matched to a gene: 9. Looked up from germline, CDR1 is MGHRA and CDR2 is YSYEKL. The CDR3 region is CASSQAPGQGHGEQFF. The CDR3, as DNA: TGCGCCAGCAGCCAAGCGCCGGGACAGGGGCACGGTGAGCAGTTCTTC.

V and J are TRBV19 and TRBJ1-3; 7 positions agree with TRBD1. The length of the CDR3 is 14 residues. J gave up 4 bases and V 9 bases, and 9 bases lay outside the gene matches. Germline lookup yields CDR1 LNHDA and CDR2 SQIVND (reference sequence). CDR3 amino acids: CASSEGALGNTIYF. CDR3 in DNA: TGTGCCAGCTCCGAGGGGGCGCTAGGAAACACCATATATTTT.